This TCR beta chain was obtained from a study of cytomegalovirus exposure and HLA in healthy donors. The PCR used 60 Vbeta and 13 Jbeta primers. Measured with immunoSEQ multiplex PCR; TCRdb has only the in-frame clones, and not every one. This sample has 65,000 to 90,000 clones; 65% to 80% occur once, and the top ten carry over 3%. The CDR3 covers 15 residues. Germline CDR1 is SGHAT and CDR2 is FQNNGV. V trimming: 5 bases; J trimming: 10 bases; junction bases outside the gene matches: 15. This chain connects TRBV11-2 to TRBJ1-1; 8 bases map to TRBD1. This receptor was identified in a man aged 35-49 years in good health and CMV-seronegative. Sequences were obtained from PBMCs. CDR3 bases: TGTGCCAGCAGCCCCGTGAAGGACAGGGAGGTGTTAGCTTTCTTT. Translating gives CASSPVKDREVLAFF. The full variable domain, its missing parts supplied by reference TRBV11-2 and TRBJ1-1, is EAGVAQSPRYKIIEKRQSVAFWCNPISGHATLYWYQQILGQGPKLLIQFQNNGVVDDSQLPKDRFSAERLKGVDSTLKIQPAKLEDSAVYLCASSPVKDREVLAFFGQGTRLTVV.